This TCR beta chain was obtained from a study of response to subunit inactivated influenza vaccine. This CDR3 has 22 residues. V was pared by 0 bases and J by 5 bases, with 23 bases of the junction left unmatched. The germline V gene encodes CDR1 SGHAT and CDR2 FQNNGV. TCRdb reprocessed the RT-PCR reads via MiXCR and lists one record per CDR3 protein. The sample has about 520,000 distinct CDR3 sequences, approximately 10% seen once. About this clonotype itself: Its antigen is still unknown.

Overall study results and limits: It was suggested by the authors that few new T cells are recruited by each seasonal influenza vaccination.

The source of this sequence is a man aged 45-60 years who received an inactivated influenza vaccine. The sequences come from PBMCs from blood, collected roughly 48 days after vaccination. The chain couples TRBV11-2 to TRBJ2-1; 9 nucleotides line up with TRBD1. CDR3 nucleotide sequence: TGTGCCAGCAGCTTAGAGTGGGGGTGGGACAGGGTTGCGATACAACGGAACAATGAGCAGTTCTTC. Amino acid sequence: CASSLEWGWDRVAIQRNNEQFF.